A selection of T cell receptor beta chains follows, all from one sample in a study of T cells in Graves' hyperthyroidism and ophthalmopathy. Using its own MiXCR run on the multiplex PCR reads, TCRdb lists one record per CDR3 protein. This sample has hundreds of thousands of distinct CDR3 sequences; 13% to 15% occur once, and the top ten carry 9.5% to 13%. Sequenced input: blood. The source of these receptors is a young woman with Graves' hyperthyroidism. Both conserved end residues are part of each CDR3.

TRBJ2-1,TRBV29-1,CSIVETWQFF
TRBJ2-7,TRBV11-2,CASSSVFRSHGYEQYF
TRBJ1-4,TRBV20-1,CSARDPLNSEKLFF
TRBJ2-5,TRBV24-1,CATSEPGQAQETQYF
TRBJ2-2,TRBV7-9,CASSLGTGRGTGELFF
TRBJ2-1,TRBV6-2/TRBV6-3,CASSSPLTGGLVEQFF
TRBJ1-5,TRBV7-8,CASSEDRGQPQHF
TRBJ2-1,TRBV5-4,CASSPQLAGPSFLYNEQFF
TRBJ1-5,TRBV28,CASRNSGVRNQPQHF
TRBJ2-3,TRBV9,CASSVQPGPSGTDTQYF
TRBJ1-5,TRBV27,CASSNAGWRNQPQHF
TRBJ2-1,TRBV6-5,CASSYSIVGASEQFF
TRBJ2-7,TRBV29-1,CSVEDRTDYRSYEQYF
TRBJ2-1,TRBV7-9,CASSQRPIGGRADNEQFF
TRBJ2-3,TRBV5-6,CASSLKWREADTQYF
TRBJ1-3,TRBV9,CASTHGPGGPSSGNTIYF
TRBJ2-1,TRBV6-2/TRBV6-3,CASSPLQISYNEQFF
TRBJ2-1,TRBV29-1,CSVGLGTSYEQFF
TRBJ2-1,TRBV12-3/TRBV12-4,CASSSPLVNEQFF
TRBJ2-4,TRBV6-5,CASSYQTANLAKNIQYF
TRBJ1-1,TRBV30,CAWSGKGTEAFF
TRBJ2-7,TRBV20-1,CSARDRVLAGGPRPLYEQYF
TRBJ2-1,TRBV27,CASSRGTSSYNEQFF
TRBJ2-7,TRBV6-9,CASSAPGLAGKAYEQYF
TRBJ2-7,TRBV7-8,CASSSTRVYEQYF
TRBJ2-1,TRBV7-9,CASSLAVLGTRYNEQFF
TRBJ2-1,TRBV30,CAWTPRALLYNEQFF
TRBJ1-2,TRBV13,CASRLRELEGYTF
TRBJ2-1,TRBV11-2,CASGAGVLNEQFF
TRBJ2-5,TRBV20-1,CSAVDRDRETQYF
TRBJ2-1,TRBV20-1,CSASRGERLRNEQFF
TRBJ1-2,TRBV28,CASSLDRNYGYTF
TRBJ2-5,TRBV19,CASSIGFMGRETQYF
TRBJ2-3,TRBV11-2,CASSSDLKGSRTDTQYF
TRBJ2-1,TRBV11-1,CASKEGRSWSYNEQFF
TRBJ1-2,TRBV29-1,CSVESLAPGYTF
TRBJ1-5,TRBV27,CASSPFASSNQPQHF
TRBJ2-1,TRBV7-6,CASSPWTSGDYNEQFF
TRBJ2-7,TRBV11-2,CASRNRREYEQYF
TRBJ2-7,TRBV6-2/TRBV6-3,CASSYPAGSSYEQYF
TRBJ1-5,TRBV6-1,CASRWLDSFQPQHF
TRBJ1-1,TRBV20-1,CSARDAANAEAFF
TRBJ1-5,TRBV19,CASSMTGGRSNQPQHF
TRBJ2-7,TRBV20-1,CSARDRQGLAYEQYF
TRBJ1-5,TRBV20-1,CSASPNLPGQGMFQPQHF
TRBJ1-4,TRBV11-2,CASSLVPSFEKLFF
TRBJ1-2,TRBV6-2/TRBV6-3,CASTHGLGGYTF
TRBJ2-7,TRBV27,CASSPGRSGLYEQYF
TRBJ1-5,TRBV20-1,CSATGSNQPQHF
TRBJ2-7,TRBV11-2,CASSQGRQTACEQYF
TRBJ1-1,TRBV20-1,CSARRPVNTEAFF
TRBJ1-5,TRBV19,CASSDRDRGLHQPQHF
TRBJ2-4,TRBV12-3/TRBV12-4,CASSLGVAGVDIQYF
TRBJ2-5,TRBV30,CAWSVFAETQYF